This entry concerns a single T cell receptor beta chain. Its antigen is not yet known. The sample holds no much larger clone one base away, and base qualities are not on file. The sample is drawn from a study of cytomegalovirus exposure and HLA in healthy donors (dated by TCRdb to about 2017). For the wider study: An earlier analysis of about 530 of the donors reported around 280 Gb of sequence data and 95 million to 120 million unique TCR beta sequences obtained from approximately 180 million T cells. Roughly 5 DR-DQ haplotypes were treated as single units for association and clustering because of strong linkage in the cohort. Typing coverage varied by locus: roughly 629-640 donors for A, B, C, DRB1 and DQB1; approximately 500 for DQA1; 606 for DPA1; 400 to 480 for DPB1. Donor age, sex, ethnicity and CMV serostatus were collected together with the repertoire data. An earlier analysis of 450 to 750 of the donors used high-throughput TCR beta sequencing to judge whether each TCR beta V gene segment behaved as functional or pseudogenic. The study aimed to test whether signatures of past pathogen exposure could be identified by cataloging public T cell receptors. To predict cytomegalovirus infection status, the study combined high-throughput TCR immunosequencing, statistical association of individual TCRs with disease status, and machine learning. In addition to the first cohort of 666 subjects, a separate validation cohort of approximately 120 different subjects was used. Of the 300 to 500 genotyped donors, 75% to 85% were placed in the genetic ancestry cluster associated with self-reported Caucasian donors. In the later analysis, no new phenotypic data were used to find candidate immune exposures; instead, reliance was placed on TCR beta sequences and their occurrence across donors. Among roughly 370 genotyped donors of the cohort, an average of around 240,000 unique TCR beta nucleotide sequences were sequenced per donor, roughly 20% of them non-productive. The T cell repertoires of 666 subjects were profiled by immunosequencing and related to cytomegalovirus serostatus. About 300 gigabases of sequencing data and approximately 84 million unique TCR sequences were included in an early release covering several hundred HLA-typed donors. Every discovery cohort repertoire had been produced on one sequencing platform. In a later genetic analysis, genome-wide SNP genotypes for about 65% of the roughly 700 donors were used, and that subset was treated as a discovery cohort. To study patterns of TCR occurrence, a later analysis re-analyzed previously published TCR beta repertoires from 500 to 850 donors and added high-resolution HLA genotyping. Class I and class II HLA loci were covered by the typing at four-digit resolution. The paper's findings and limits, for the study overall: The study gave a list of 150 to 200 TCR beta chains associated with cytomegalovirus. The only immune exposure information available for the cohort was CMV serostatus. A further reported finding was that TCR beta sequences accurately predicted the HLA-A and HLA-B alleles for most subjects in the first cohort. The earlier analysis of 587 of the donors excluded roughly 17 rarely observed V segments, including chromosome 9 orphons, because counts were too low. In vitro tests confirmed that a few of the cytomegalovirus-associated TCR beta chains recognize cytomegalovirus antigens. Sequencing depth was assumed to be roughly uniform across donors in the presence/absence analyses, though that assumption may not hold. A later analysis associated roughly 17,000 TCR beta sequences with specific HLA alleles at a false discovery rate of 0.05. A later genetic analysis associated a missense DCLRE1C variant with V-gene and J-gene trimming of TCR beta chains, and an independent cohort replicated the association. Assigning TCR associations to individual alleles was difficult when HLA alleles, especially DR and DQ, strongly co-occurred. HLA typing was unavailable for some donors at each locus, so association tests used only the typed subset. Correlated functional status among segregating V segments might reflect linkage disequilibrium, but an unknown experimental factor could not be ruled out. A later analysis found that most CMV-associated TCR beta chains appeared HLA-restricted, with HLA associations seemingly driven largely by CMV exposure. In a later analysis, HLA-associated TCR beta chains were found to be more clonally expanded and to have lower generation probabilities than equally common non-associated chains. A group of highly shared sequence variants was considered likely to be a technical artifact of the sequencing pipeline. The classifier was reported to diagnose cytomegalovirus status with high specificity and sensitivity in both the original cohort and the validation cohort. Only TCR beta chains were sequenced in this cohort, and the absence of alpha or paired-chain data limited detectable features. Most TCR sequences were seen in very few donors, while some public TCRs were found in many individuals. Some IMGT-functional V segments, including TRBV6-2 and TRBV6-3, could not be distinguished by the 87-base-pair reads and were therefore excluded. In an earlier analysis of 450 to 750 of the donors, most TCR beta V segments appeared in productive rearrangements about 90% or about 30% of the time, broadly matching IMGT annotations. In a later analysis, TCR association rates were found to vary across HLA loci, with the most associated TCRs seen for DRB1 alleles and the fewest for HLA-C alleles. Several of the top co-occurrence clusters appeared to be linked to parvovirus B19, influenza, CMV and Epstein-Barr virus, according to a later analysis. According to a later genetic analysis, donors in an Asian-associated ancestry cluster had fewer N-insertions in productive TCRs than the approximately 650-donor mean. It was suggested by the authors that the approach could potentially be generalized to other disease states and immunological phenotypes.

The cysteine opens and the phenylalanine closes a CDR3 of 16 amino acids. Only the CDR3 region is kept as DNA, spanning 48 bases read in frame from base 1. CDR1 and CDR2, per the germline V gene, are SGHRS and YFSETQ. The trim is 1 base for V and 0 bases for J, with a gap of 10 bases between the germline ends. The library was built by means of the immunoSEQ multiplex PCR assay. A mixture of 60 forward primers for TCR Vbeta segments and 13 reverse primers for TCR Jbeta segments was used in the multiplex PCR. The CDR3 region of rearranged TCR beta genes was amplified from genomic DNA by a multiplex PCR assay. The Illumina HiSeq System was used to sequence the amplified TCR beta libraries as 87-base-pair reads. On the authors' methods: In a later analysis, roughly 80 million unique TCR beta chains were counted across the roughly 670 repertoires, and roughly 10 million of these chains were shared by at least two donors. To remove PCR and sequencing errors, raw reads were error-corrected and collapsed into unique sequences using a nearest-neighbor algorithm that merged closely related sequences. V, D and J gene segments were assigned by aligning CDR3 sequences to IMGT reference sequences. For a sequence to be retained, a match of at least six nucleotides was required to both a V gene segment and a J gene segment. A rearrangement counted as productive if the CDR3 had no stop codons and remained in frame with V and J, and every other rearrangement counted as non-productive. Following IMGT convention, CDR3 was defined as the stretch from the second conserved V-encoded cysteine to the conserved J-encoded phenylalanine. The earlier analysis of approximately 590 of the donors excluded any sequence lacking an unambiguous match to a single V gene segment. In an earlier analysis of some 590 of the donors, a V segment was called functional when productive rearrangements were above 56.7%, and segregating when the standard deviation between donors exceeded 5%. A statistical classification framework was developed to diagnose cytomegalovirus status using the catalog of TCR beta chain sequences. A later analysis assigned V and J genes by comparing TCR nucleotide sequences with IMGT/GENE-DB human TR gene sequences. In a later analysis, CDR3 sequences and most-parsimonious VDJ recombination scenarios were assigned using the TCRdist pipeline. A later analysis defined each TCR beta chain by its CDR3 amino acid sequence plus V-gene family, and excluded reads lacking a unique V-gene family. A later analysis removed nearly 600 highly shared, low-generation-probability nucleotide sequences to deal with suspected cross-contamination and a sequencing artifact. In a later analysis, a clonal expansion index for each public chain was calculated from normalized within-repertoire ranks of inferred template counts. A later analysis computed generation probabilities with a VDJ recombination model fitted to out-of-frame rearrangements, and checked the results against IGoR. In a later analysis, hypergeometric tests were used to score TCR-TCR, TCR-HLA and TCR-CMV co-occurrence, with a repertoire-size bias correction applied to TCR pairs. In a later analysis, false discovery rates were estimated by permuting HLA or CMV assignments 20 times. In a later analysis, co-occurring TCRs were grouped using DBSCAN, with TCRdist sequence similarity added in when clustering inside HLA-allele-positive subsets. Repertoires with fewer than 30,000 or more than 120,000 public chains, plus five repertoires with anomalous nucleotide sharing, were excluded from co-occurrence clustering. This is the immuneACCESS table as TCRdb keeps it, with only in-frame sequences that have V and J called. A part of the clones is gone; compared with another copy, unresolved V genes explain less than half, and the rest is unexplained. The DNA was the basis for D and trimming; V, J and clone size are from that table. For this sample the table gives roughly 130,000 clones, of which approximately 88% were detected only once. Together, the top ten hold around 0.51% of the sample.

The cohort consisted of 666 healthy bone marrow donors. Cohort members were all nominally healthy when sampled, although unrecorded immune exposures were likely present. The donor was CMV seronegative and was included in the group of 352 seronegative cohort members. Each donor provided a peripheral blood sample, and peripheral blood mononuclear cells were used for TCR beta sequencing. The Qiagen DNeasy Blood Extraction Kit was used to extract genomic DNA from the blood cell samples. Sequenced input: PBMCs. This TCR derives from a woman between 40 and 50 years old in good health and CMV-seronegative. The sequence is built from TRBV5-1 and TRBJ1-4; D gene: possibly TRBD1, on 6 matching bases. The CDR3 sequence is CASSLRTEATNEKLFF. The bases read TGCGCCAGCAGCTTGCGGACAGAAGCAACTAATGAAAAACTGTTTTTT.